These T cell receptor beta chains were read from a single sample in a study of T cells in Graves' hyperthyroidism and ophthalmopathy. TCRdb ran MiXCR on the multiplex PCR reads and lists one entry per CDR3 protein. The repertoire includes about 340,000 distinct CDR3 sequences, under 25% of them detected once, and under 55% sits in the top ten. The sample consisted of blood. The receptors originated from a woman between 45 and 60 years old with Graves' hyperthyroidism. Both conserved end residues are trimmed from each CDR3.

v_gene	j_gene	len	CDR3aa
TRBV28	TRBJ1-6	13	ASSFLRGGHSPLH
TRBV5-1	TRBJ2-7	13	ASSLSSGGSYEQY
TRBV6-5	TRBJ2-5	14	ASSYFGTDGKWAQY
TRBV2	TRBJ2-2	12	ASRPGRGPGELF
TRBV15	TRBJ1-1	13	ATSPWTGGRTEAF
TRBV19	TRBJ2-7	12	ASSINRETYEQY
TRBV7-9	TRBJ1-1	13	ASSLDGQGVAEAF
TRBV5-8	TRBJ1-5	13	ASSRSGQGSGPQH
TRBV20-1	TRBJ2-7	13	SARVTGLHPYEQY
TRBV6-1	TRBJ1-1	11	ASGRVSDTEAF
TRBV5-1	TRBJ1-1	13	ASSLGDRLNTEAF
TRBV11-3	TRBJ2-5	13	ASSLGSPGQETQY
TRBV12-3/TRBV12-4	TRBJ2-3	12	ASSWAGATDTQY
TRBV27	TRBJ2-2	13	ASSFSTGSTGELF
TRBV29-1	TRBJ2-3	10	SVDVGTDTQY
TRBV6-1	TRBJ1-2	11	ASTRNPDRGYT
TRBV2	TRBJ1-2	10	ASSGAGYGYT
TRBV28	TRBJ2-1	10	ASSAQGFEQF
TRBV2	TRBJ2-3	12	ASSIRRGTDTQY
TRBV19	TRBJ1-6	13	ASSNSAGENSPLH
TRBV3-1	TRBJ2-2	10	ASSQVPGELF
TRBV30	TRBJ2-7	12	AWSVVPRQPEQY
TRBV18	TRBJ1-4	13	ASSLSGGLDEKLF
TRBV6-1	TRBJ1-5	15	ASSPLDESFRNQPQH
TRBV27	TRBJ2-3	15	ASSPPGGGRGTDTQY
TRBV28	TRBJ1-6	7	ASSSPLH
TRBV28	TRBJ1-5	13	ASSLLAVGNQPQH
TRBV10-3	TRBJ1-1	13	AISTSGTANTEAF
TRBV20-1	TRBJ1-2	11	SASGQGNFGYT
TRBV5-1	TRBJ1-4	12	ASSPGTGQEKLF
TRBV6-1	TRBJ1-4	11	ASTGTTNEKLF
TRBV2	TRBJ1-5	12	ASSEALPNQPQH
TRBV6-2/TRBV6-3	TRBJ1-1	12	ASSLHSGGAEAF
TRBV11-2	TRBJ1-2	13	ASSLADRVDYGYT
TRBV5-5	TRBJ1-1	13	ASRPRGTINTEAF
TRBV10-3	TRBJ1-1	12	AISDSGTFNEAF
TRBV5-1	TRBJ2-1	15	ASSLNRDTRFYNEQF
TRBV20-1	TRBJ2-1	10	SGGWAYNEQF
TRBV7-8	TRBJ2-4	15	ASSRAVSGLAKNIQY
TRBV28	TRBJ1-2	12	ASSLSGRGYGYT
TRBV7-8	TRBJ2-6	13	ASSATVSGANVLT
TRBV9	TRBJ2-1	13	ASSTRTGGRNEQF